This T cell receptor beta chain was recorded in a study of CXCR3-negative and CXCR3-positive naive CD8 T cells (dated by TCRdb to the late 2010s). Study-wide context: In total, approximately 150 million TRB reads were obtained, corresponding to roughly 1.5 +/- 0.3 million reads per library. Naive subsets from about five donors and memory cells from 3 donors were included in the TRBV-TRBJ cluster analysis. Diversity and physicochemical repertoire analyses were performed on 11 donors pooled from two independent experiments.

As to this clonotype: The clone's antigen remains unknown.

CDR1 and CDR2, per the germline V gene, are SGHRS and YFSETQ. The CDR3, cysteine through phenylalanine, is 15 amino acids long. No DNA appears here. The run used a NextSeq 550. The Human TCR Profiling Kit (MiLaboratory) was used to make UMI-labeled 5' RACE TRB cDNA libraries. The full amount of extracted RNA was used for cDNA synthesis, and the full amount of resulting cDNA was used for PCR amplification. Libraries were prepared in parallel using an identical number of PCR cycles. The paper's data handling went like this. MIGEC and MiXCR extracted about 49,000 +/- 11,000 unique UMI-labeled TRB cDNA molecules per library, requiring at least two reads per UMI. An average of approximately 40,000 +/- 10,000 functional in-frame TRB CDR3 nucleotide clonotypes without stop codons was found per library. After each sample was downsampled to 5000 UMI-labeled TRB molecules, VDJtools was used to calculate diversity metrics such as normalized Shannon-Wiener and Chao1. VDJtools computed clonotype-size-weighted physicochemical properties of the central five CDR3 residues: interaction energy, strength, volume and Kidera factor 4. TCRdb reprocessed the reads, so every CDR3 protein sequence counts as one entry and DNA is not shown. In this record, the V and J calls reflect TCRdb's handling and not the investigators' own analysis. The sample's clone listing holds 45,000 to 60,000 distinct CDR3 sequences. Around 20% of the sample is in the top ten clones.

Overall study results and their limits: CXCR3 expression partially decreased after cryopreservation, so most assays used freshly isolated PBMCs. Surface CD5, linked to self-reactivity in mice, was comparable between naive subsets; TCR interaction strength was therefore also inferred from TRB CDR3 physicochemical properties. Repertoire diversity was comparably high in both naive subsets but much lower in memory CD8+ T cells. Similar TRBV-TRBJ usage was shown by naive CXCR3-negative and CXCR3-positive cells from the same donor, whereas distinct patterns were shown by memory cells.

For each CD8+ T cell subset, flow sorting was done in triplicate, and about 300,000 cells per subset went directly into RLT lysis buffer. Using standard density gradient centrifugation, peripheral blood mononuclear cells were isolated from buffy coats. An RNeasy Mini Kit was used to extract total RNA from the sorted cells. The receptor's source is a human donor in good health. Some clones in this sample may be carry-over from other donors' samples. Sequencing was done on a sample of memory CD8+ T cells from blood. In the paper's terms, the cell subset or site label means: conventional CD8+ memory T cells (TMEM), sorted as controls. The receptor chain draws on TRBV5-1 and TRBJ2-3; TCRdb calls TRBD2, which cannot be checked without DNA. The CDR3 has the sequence CASSPEATWIDTQYF.